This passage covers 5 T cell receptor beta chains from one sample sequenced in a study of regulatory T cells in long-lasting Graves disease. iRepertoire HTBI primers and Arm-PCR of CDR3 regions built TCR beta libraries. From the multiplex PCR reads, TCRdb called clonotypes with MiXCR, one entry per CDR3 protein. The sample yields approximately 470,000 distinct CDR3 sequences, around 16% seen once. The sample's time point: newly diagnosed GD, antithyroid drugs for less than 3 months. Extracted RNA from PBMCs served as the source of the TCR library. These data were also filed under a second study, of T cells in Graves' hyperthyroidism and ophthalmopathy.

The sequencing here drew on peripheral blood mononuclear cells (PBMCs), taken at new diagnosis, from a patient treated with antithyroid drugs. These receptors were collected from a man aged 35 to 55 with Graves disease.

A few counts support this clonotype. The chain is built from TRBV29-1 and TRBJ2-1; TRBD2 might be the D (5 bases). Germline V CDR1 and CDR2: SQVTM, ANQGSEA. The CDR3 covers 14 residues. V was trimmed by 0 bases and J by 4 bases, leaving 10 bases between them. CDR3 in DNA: TGCAGCGTTGAAGAAAGCGGTATTTACAATGAGCAGTTCTTC. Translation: CSVEESGIYNEQFF.

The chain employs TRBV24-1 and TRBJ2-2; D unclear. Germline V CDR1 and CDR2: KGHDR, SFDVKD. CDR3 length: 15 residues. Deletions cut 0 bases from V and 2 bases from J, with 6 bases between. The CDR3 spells CATSDLSSNTGELFF. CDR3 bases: TGTGCCACCAGTGATTTGTCCTCAAACACCGGGGAGCTGTTTTTT.

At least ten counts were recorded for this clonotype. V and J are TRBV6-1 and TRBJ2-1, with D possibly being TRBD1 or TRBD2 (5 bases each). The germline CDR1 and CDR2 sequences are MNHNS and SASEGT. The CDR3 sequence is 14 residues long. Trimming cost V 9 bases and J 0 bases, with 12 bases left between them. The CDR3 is CASQRGSSYNEQFF. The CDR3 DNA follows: TGTGCCAGTCAACGGGGCAGCTCCTACAATGAGCAGTTCTTC.

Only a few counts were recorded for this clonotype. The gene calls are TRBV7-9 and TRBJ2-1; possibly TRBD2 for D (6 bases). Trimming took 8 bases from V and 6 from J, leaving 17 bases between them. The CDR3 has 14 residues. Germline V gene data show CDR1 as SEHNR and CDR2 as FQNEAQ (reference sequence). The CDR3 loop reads CASDLGTSSNEQFF. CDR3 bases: TGTGCCAGCGACTTAGGCACTAGCTCCAATGAGCAGTTCTTC.

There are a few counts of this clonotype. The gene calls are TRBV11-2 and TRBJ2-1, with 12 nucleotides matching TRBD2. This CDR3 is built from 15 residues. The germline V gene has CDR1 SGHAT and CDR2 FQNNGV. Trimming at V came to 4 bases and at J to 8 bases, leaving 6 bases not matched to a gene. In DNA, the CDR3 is TGTGCCAGCAGCTCGACTAGCGGGAGAATCTATGAGCAGTTCTTC. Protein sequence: CASSSTSGRIYEQFF.